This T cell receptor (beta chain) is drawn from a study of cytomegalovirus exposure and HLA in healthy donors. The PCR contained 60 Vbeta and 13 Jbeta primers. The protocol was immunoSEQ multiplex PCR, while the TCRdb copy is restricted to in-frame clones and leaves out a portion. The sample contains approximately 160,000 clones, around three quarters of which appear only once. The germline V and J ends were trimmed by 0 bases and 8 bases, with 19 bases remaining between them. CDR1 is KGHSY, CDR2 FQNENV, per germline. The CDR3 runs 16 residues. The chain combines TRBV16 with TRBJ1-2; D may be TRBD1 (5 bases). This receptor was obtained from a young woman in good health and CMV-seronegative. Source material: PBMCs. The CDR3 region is CASSQSPGREGLGYTF. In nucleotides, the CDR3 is TGTGCCAGCAGCCAATCCCCAGGCAGGGAAGGATTAGGCTACACCTTC.